The 6 T cell receptor beta chains presented below share a single source sample, sequenced in a study of T cells in Graves' hyperthyroidism and ophthalmopathy. TCR beta CDR3 region amplification was performed from RNA transcripts. The HTBI primer set drove a first-round RT-PCR of the TCR CDR3. TCRdb re-analysed the multiplex PCR reads in MiXCR, keeping a single row per CDR3 protein. The table includes about half a million distinct CDR3 sequences, about 16% detected once. The specimen sequenced was blood. The receptor source for this set is a woman aged 25 to 39 with Graves' ophthalmopathy.

This clonotype was recorded at least ten times. The CDR3 here is CASSKVRTAYTGELFF. In nucleotides, the CDR3 is TGTGCCAGCAGCAAAGTCCGAACAGCCTACACCGGGGAGCTGTTTTTT. The rearrangement joins TRBV28 to TRBJ2-2; D unclear. Germline V gene data show CDR1 as MDHEN and CDR2 as SYDVKM. The CDR3 spans 16 residues. With 6 bases removed from V and 3 bases from J, the gap between germline ends came to 17 bases.

This chain connects TRBV18 to TRBJ2-7; TRBD1 agrees at 9 bases. The CDR3 extends over 18 amino acids. V was pared by 0 bases and J by 8 bases, with 17 bases of the junction left unmatched. Germline CDR1 and CDR2: KGHSH and LQKENI. CDR3 nucleotide sequence: TGTGCCAGCTCACCACCGATTGGGGTAACCGGGACAGGGCTTAAGCAGTACTTC. It specifies CASSPPIGVTGTGLKQYF.

This clonotype was seen repeatedly, ten times or more. The chain couples TRBV7-9 to TRBJ2-7; 13 bases fit TRBD2. This CDR3 is built from 17 residues. The V segment lost 4 bases and the J segment 4 bases; nucleotides outside the gene matches: 10. The V gene's germline CDR1 is SEHNR and CDR2 FQNEAQ (reference sequence). The CDR3 coding sequence is TGTGCCAGCAGCTCTGGGACTAGCGGGACGAATAGGTACGAGCAGTACTTC. Translating gives CASSSGTSGTNRYEQYF.

The chain joins TRBV10-3 to TRBJ1-5; D possibly corresponds to TRBD1 (5 bases). The V end was cut by 3 bases, the J end by 4 bases, with 13 bases between. CDR3 length: 15 residues. Germline V CDR1 and CDR2: ENHRY, SYGVKD. The DNA for the CDR3 is TGTGCCATCAGTGAACAGGATCTCGGAAATCAGCCCCAGCATTTT. It yields the protein CAISEQDLGNQPQHF.

For this clonotype: One base away lies a much larger clone, so this may be a sequencing read error. The J gene is TRBJ2-7, the V gene TRBV28; weak D call: TRBD1 (6 bases). Per germline, CDR1 MDHEN and CDR2 SYDVKM. This CDR3 is built from 14 residues. V was cut by 5 bases and J by 5 bases, with 16 bases left in between. Here the CDR3 reads CASSVDRYAHEQYF. Here the CDR3 DNA reads TGTGCCAGCAGTGTCGACAGGTATGCCCACGAGCAGTACTTC.

This clonotype turned up a few times. The V gene is TRBV4-3, the J gene TRBJ1-1; 7 nucleotides match TRBD1. Germline V gives CDR1 LGHNA, CDR2 YSLEER. Trimming removed 4 bases from V and 6 bases from J; junction bases left unmatched: 8. This CDR3 is built from 14 residues. The CDR3: CASSRNNGQAEAFF. The CDR3 DNA follows: TGCGCCAGCAGCCGAAATAACGGACAGGCTGAAGCTTTCTTT.